The 11 T cell receptor beta chains in this list originate from one sample, sequenced in a study of blood T cell repertoires in COVID-19. TCRdb's table, derived via immunoSEQ multiplex PCR, lists solely in-frame clones and lacks some. Here the sample spans 200,000 to 250,000 clones, approximately 84% being singletons. Sequencing was carried out using peripheral blood. The receptors shown here come from a woman aged 80 or over with acute or convalescent COVID-19.

The genes are TRBV28 and TRBJ2-1; 12 nucleotides agree with TRBD2. The CDR3 is 16 amino acids. Unmatched junction bases numbered 6, after V lost 3 bases and J lost 6 bases. Germline CDR1 reads MDHEN; CDR2 reads SYDVKM. In DNA form, the CDR3 reads TGTGCCAGCAGTTTTAGTCTAGCGGGAGGGCCCAATGAGCAGTTCTTC. Protein product: CASSFSLAGGPNEQFF.

The chain employs TRBV28 and TRBJ1-1, with TRBD1 matching 7 bases. V was clipped by 8 bases and J by 4 bases; unmatched bases: 13. CDR1 is MDHEN and CDR2 is SYDVKM in the germline V gene. The CDR3 spans 15 residues. The CDR3 sequence: CASYPSDRRITEAFF. For the CDR3, the DNA is TGTGCCAGCTACCCGTCGGACAGGAGGATCACTGAAGCTTTCTTT.

This chain links TRBV5-4 with TRBJ1-6; 9 bases match TRBD1. The CDR3 loop spans 15 amino acids. V lost 6 bases and J lost 7; bases outside the gene matches: 8. Germline CDR1 reads SGHNT; CDR2 reads YYREEE (reference sequence). The CDR3 sequence: CASNEGTGRNSPLHF. CDR3 nucleotides: TGTGCCAGCAACGAGGGGACAGGGAGGAATTCACCCCTCCACTTT.

This clone is a singleton in its sample. The chain is built from TRBV7-2 and TRBJ2-7, with 7 nucleotides matching TRBD2. Trimming removed 4 bases from V and 6 bases from J; junction bases left unmatched: 18. The CDR3 runs to 17 residues. Germline CDR1 is SGHTA and CDR2 is FQGNSA. The CDR3 coding sequence is TGTGCCAGCAGCTCCCGGGCGGGAGACGGCAGGATGGGCGAGCAGTACTTC. It yields the protein CASSSRAGDGRMGEQYF.

The chain recombines TRBV6-2 or TRBV6-3 with TRBJ2-5; 10 bases line up with TRBD1. V was clipped by 5 bases and J by 2 bases; unmatched bases: 5. This CDR3 spans 15 amino acids. CDR1 MNHEY and CDR2 SVGEGT come from the germline V gene. CDR3 coding DNA: TGTGCCAGCAGTCCCGGGACAGGGGCACAAGAGACCCAGTACTTC. It translates to CASSPGTGAQETQYF.

This clone was seen once. J is TRBJ2-5 and V is TRBV3-1 (or the pseudogene TRBV3-2); 10 bases are shared with TRBD2. The CDR3 length is 14 residues. Germline CDR1 LGHDT, CDR2 YNNKEL (reference sequence). V was clipped by 0 bases and J by 10 bases; unmatched bases: 5. The CDR3 coding sequence is TGTGCCAGCAGCCAAGAGGGAGCGGGAGGGCTCCAGTACTTC. This sequence encodes CASSQEGAGGLQYF.

This chain connects TRBV6-1 to TRBJ1-2; D is ambiguous. This CDR3 comprises 13 residues. V dropped 1 base and J dropped 1 base, with 4 bases sitting between them. Germline assignment: CDR1 MNHNS and CDR2 SASEGT. CDR3 nucleotide sequence: TGTGCCAGCAGTGAAGGGCTTAACTATGGCTACACCTTC. It codes for CASSEGLNYGYTF.

This clone was recorded a few times. The CDR3 spells CASSLAGAGGPGETQYF. The CDR3 DNA is TGCGCCAGCAGCTTGGCCGGTGCGGGAGGGCCGGGTGAGACCCAGTACTTC. The chain links TRBV5-1 to TRBJ2-5; the match to TRBD2 covers 9 bases. Germline V gene sequence: CDR1 SGHRS, CDR2 YFSETQ. V lost 0 bases, J lost 5 bases, and 11 bases stayed unmatched. The CDR3 covers 17 residues. Complete variable domain (other parts from reference TRBV5-1 and TRBJ2-5): KAGVTQTPRYLIKTRGQQVTLSCSPISGHRSVSWYQQTPGQGLQFLFEYFSETQRNKGNFPGRFSGRQFSNSRSEMNVSTLELGDSALYLCASSLAGAGGPGETQYFGPGTRLLVL.

In this sample, this clone turned up a few times. The rearrangement links TRBV18 to TRBJ2-2; 10 bases align to TRBD1. The CDR3 totals 15 residues. Per the germline V gene, CDR1 is KGHSH and CDR2 is LQKENI. V shed 3 bases and J 7 bases; nucleotides not matched to a gene: 5. DNA of the CDR3: TGTGCCAGCTCACCCGGGACAGGGGATGTCGGGGAGCTGTTTTTT. Protein: CASSPGTGDVGELFF.

V gene TRBV6-5 combines with J gene TRBJ2-1; D gene uncertain. The CDR3 loop spans 14 amino acids. Germline CDR1 MNHEY, CDR2 SVGAGI. Trimming took 0 bases from V and 9 from J, leaving 12 bases between them. DNA of the CDR3: TGTGCCAGCAGTTACTCGCGAGGCCTCAGTGAGCAGTTCTTC. This sequence encodes CASSYSRGLSEQFF.

V and J are TRBV7-2 and TRBJ2-7; possibly TRBD1 for D (6 bases). The V end was cut by 5 bases, the J end by 3 bases, with 20 bases between. Germline V gives CDR1 SGHTA, CDR2 FQGNSA. This CDR3 is 16 amino acids long. CDR3: CASSHATGRGDYEQYF. The CDR3 nucleotides read TGTGCCAGCAGCCATGCTACAGGGCGAGGGGACTACGAGCAGTACTTC.